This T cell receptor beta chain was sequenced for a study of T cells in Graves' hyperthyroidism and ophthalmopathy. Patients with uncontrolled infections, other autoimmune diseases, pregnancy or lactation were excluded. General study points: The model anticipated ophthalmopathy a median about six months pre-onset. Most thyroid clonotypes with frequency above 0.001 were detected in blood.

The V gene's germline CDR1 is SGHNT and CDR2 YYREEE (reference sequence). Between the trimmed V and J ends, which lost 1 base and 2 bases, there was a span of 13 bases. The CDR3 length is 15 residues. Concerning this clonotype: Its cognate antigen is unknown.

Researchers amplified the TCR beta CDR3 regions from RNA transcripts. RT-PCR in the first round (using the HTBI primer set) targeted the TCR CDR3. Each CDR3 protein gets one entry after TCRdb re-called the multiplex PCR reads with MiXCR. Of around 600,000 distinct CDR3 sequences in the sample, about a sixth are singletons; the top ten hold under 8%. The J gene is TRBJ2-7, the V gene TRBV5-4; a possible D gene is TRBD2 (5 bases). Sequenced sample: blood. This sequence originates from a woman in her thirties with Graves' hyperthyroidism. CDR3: CASSLSTAEAYEQYF. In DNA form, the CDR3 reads TGTGCCAGCAGCTTGTCAACAGCGGAGGCCTACGAGCAGTACTTC.